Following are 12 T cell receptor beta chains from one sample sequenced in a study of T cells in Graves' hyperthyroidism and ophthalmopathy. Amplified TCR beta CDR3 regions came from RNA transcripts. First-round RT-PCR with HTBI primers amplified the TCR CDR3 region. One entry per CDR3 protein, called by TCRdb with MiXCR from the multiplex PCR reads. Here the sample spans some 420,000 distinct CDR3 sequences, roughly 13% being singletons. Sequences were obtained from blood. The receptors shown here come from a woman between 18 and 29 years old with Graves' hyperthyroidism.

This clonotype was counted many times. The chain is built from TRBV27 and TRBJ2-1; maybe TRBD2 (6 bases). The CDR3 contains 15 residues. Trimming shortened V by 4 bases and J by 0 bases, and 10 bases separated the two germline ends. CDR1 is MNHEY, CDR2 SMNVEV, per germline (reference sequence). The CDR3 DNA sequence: TGTGCCAGCAGTTCGGACGGGAGCTCCTACAATGAGCAGTTCTTC. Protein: CASSSDGSSYNEQFF.

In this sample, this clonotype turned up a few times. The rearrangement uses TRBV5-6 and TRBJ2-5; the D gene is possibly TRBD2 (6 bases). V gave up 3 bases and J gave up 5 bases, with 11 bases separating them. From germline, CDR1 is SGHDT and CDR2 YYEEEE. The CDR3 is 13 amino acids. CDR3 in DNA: TGTGCCAGCAGCTATACTAGCTCGGAGACCCAGTACTTC. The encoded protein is CASSYTSSETQYF. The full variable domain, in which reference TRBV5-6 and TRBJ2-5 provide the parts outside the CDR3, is DAGVTQSPTHLIKTRGQQVTLRCSPKSGHDTVSWYQQALGQGPQFIFQYYEEEERQRGNFPDRFSGHQFPNYSSELNVNALLLGDSALYLCASSYTSSETQYFGPGTRLLVL.

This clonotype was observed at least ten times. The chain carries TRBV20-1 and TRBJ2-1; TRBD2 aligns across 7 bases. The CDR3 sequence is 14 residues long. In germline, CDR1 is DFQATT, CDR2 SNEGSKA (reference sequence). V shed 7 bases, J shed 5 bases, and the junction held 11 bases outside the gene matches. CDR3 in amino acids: CSGAGPLADNEQFF. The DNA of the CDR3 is TGCAGTGGAGCAGGGCCTCTAGCGGACAATGAGCAGTTCTTC.

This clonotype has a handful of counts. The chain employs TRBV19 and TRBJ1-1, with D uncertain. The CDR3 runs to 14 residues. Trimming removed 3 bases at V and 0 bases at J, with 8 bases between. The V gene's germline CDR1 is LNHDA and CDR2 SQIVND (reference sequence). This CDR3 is CASSITRVNTEAFF. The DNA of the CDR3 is TGTGCCAGTAGTATTACAAGGGTGAACACTGAAGCTTTCTTT. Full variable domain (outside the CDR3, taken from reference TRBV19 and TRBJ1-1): DGGITQSPKYLFRKEGQNVTLSCEQNLNHDAMYWYRQDPGQGLRLIYYSQIVNDFQKGDIAEGYSVSREKKESFPLTVTSAQKNPTAFYLCASSITRVNTEAFFGQGTRLTVV.

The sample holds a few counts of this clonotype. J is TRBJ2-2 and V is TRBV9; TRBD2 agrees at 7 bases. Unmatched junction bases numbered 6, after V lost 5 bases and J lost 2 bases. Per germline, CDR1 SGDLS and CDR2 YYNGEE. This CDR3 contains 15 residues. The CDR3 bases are TGTGCCAGCAGTGACGGGACTACAAACACCGGGGAGCTGTTTTTT. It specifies CASSDGTTNTGELFF.

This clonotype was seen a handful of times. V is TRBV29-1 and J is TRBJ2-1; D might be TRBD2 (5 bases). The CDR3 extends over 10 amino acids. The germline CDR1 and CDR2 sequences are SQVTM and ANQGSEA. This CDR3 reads CSSGETEQFF. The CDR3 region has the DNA TGCTCCTCTGGGGAGACTGAGCAGTTCTTC.

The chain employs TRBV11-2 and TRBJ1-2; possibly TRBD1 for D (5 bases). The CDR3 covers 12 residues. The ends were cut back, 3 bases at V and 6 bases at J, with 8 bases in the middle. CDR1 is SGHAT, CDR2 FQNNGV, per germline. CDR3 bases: TGTGCCAGCAGCTTCCAGGGAAATGGCTACACCTTC. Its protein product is CASSFQGNGYTF.

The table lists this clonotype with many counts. CDR3 in amino acids: CAWNEPGGGYTF. For the CDR3, the DNA is TGTGCCTGGAATGAACCAGGGGGTGGCTACACCTTC. The chain employs TRBV30 and TRBJ1-2; 7 positions match TRBD1. Germline V gene lookup returns CDR1 GTSNPN and CDR2 SVGIG (reference sequence). V was pared by 4 bases and J by 7 bases, with 6 bases of the junction left unmatched. The length of the CDR3 is 12 residues.

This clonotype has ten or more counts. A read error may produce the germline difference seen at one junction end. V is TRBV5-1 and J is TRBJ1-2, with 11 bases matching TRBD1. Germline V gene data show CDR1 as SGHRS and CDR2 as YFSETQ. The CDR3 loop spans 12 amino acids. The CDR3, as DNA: TGCGCCAGCAGCGGGACAGGGGGTTCGCCTTCCTTC. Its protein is CASSGTGGSPSF.

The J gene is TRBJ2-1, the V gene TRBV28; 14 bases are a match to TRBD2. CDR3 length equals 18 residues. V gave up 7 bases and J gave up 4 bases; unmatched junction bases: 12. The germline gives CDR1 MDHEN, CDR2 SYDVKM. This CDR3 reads CASMQPGLAGGQYNEQFF. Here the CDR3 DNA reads TGTGCCAGCATGCAACCCGGACTAGCGGGAGGCCAATACAATGAGCAGTTCTTC.

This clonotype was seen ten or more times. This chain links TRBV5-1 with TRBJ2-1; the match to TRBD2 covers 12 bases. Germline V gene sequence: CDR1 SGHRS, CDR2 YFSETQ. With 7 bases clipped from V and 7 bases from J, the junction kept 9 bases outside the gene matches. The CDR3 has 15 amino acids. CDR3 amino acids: CASAPLAGGSNEQFF. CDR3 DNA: TGCGCCAGCGCGCCACTAGCGGGAGGTAGTAATGAGCAGTTCTTC.

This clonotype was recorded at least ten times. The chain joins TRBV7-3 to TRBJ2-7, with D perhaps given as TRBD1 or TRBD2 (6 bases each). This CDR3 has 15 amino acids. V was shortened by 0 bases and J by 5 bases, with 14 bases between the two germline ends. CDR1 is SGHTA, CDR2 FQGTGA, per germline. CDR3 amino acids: CASSLTGGAGDEQYF. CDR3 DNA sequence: TGTGCCAGCAGCTTAACGGGGGGCGCGGGTGACGAGCAGTACTTC.